The rows below give T cell receptor beta chains drawn from one sample of a study of blood T cell repertoires in COVID-19. Assay: immunoSEQ multiplex PCR; the TCRdb copy retains only in-frame clones and omits some. The table has around 130,000 clones, 85% to 90% seen once. The sequenced material came from peripheral blood. The source of these receptors is an elderly woman with acute or convalescent COVID-19. The CDR3 runs from the conserved cysteine through the conserved F or W. A D gene is named only where the DNA matches it firmly. For some rows the clone size is stated as once, few or many, or as a class when expanded; others skip it.

d_call j_call v_call clone_size cdr3_aa cdr3_nt
TRBD1 TRBJ1-2 TRBV19 - CASSVGQGAYYGYTF TGTGCCAGTAGTGTTGGACAGGGGGCGTACTATGGCTACACCTTC
TRBD1 TRBJ1-1 TRBV30 - CAWSKGAGTGTTEAFF TGTGCCTGGAGTAAGGGTGCCGGGACAGGGACCACTGAAGCTTTCTTT
- TRBJ1-1 TRBV10-1 - CASSDDREAFF TGCGCCAGCAGTGACGACAGGGAAGCTTTCTTT
TRBD2 TRBJ2-1 TRBV14 - CASSPQRGGSYNEQFF TGTGCCAGCAGCCCTCAGCGGGGCGGTTCCTACAATGAGCAGTTCTTC
TRBD1 TRBJ2-7 TRBV4-1 - CASSQVQGEYEQYF TGCGCCAGCAGCCAAGTCCAGGGGGAGTACGAGCAGTACTTC
TRBD1 TRBJ1-3 TRBV7-9 few CASSLEGTVGDTIYF TGTGCCAGCAGCTTAGAGGGGACAGTAGGAGACACCATATATTTT
- TRBJ2-2 TRBV27 - CASAYSNTGELFF TGTGCCAGCGCCTACTCGAACACCGGGGAGCTGTTTTTT
- TRBJ1-1 TRBV6-1 - CASSEGGLTKAFF TGTGCCAGCAGTGAGGGAGGCCTGACCAAAGCTTTCTTT
- TRBJ2-5 TRBV4-2 - CASSQEQGQETQYF TGTGCCAGCAGCCAAGAGCAGGGACAAGAGACCCAGTACTTC
- TRBJ1-1 TRBV18 - CASSPPSGEAFF TGTGCCAGCTCACCACCAAGCGGAGAAGCTTTCTTT
- TRBJ1-5 TRBV29-1 once CSVGAGGNQPQHF TGCAGCGTTGGGGCAGGGGGCAATCAGCCCCAGCATTTT
TRBD1 TRBJ1-5 TRBV7-9 - CASSLGTGLQPQHF TGTGCCAGCAGCTTAGGGACAGGCCTTCAGCCCCAGCATTTT
TRBD1 TRBJ2-7 TRBV5-4 once CASSARDRAYEQYF TGTGCCAGCAGCGCCCGGGACAGGGCCTACGAGCAGTACTTC
- TRBJ2-7 TRBV7-8 - CASSQGGGPYEQYF TGTGCCAGCAGCCAGGGGGGGGGACCCTACGAGCAGTACTTC
- TRBJ2-5 TRBV7-9 - CASSLNTGETQYF TGTGCCAGCAGCCTCAATACAGGGGAGACCCAGTACTTC
- TRBJ1-6 TRBV7-9 few CASSFGGNSPLHF TGTGCCAGCAGCTTTGGCGGTAATTCACCCCTCCACTTT
TRBD1 TRBJ1-1 TRBV6-2/TRBV6-3 - CASSFLGTGNTEAFF TGTGCCAGCAGTTTCCTCGGGACAGGGAACACTGAAGCTTTCTTT
- TRBJ2-3 TRBV11-2 - CASSLSRQPRDTQYF TGTGCCAGCAGCTTGTCTCGTCAACCGAGAGATACGCAGTATTTT
- TRBJ1-1 TRBV6-5 - CASRGTSGVGTEAFF TGTGCCAGCAGGGGGACAAGTGGTGTGGGCACTGAAGCTTTCTTT
TRBD1 TRBJ1-2 TRBV6-5 few CASSSGQGLTYGYTF TGTGCCAGCAGTTCTGGACAGGGCCTTACCTATGGCTACACCTTC
TRBD1 TRBJ1-3 TRBV18 - CASSHGQGSGNTIYF TGTGCCAGCTCCCACGGACAGGGCTCTGGAAACACCATATATTTT
- TRBJ2-7 TRBV2 once CASLEGTGFSVQYF TGTGCCAGCCTCGAGGGGACTGGGTTTTCAGTGCAGTACTTC
TRBD1 TRBJ2-7 TRBV6-5 - CASSNFGTGLTYEQYF TGTGCCAGCAGTAACTTCGGGACAGGGCTTACCTACGAGCAGTACTTC
TRBD2 TRBJ2-5 TRBV5-1 - CASSGRLAGGQETQYF TGCGCCAGCAGCGGGAGACTAGCGGGGGGCCAAGAGACCCAGTACTTC
- TRBJ2-7 TRBV5-1 - CASSLEAGRWDEQYF TGCGCCAGCAGCTTGGAGGCAGGTCGATGGGACGAGCAGTACTTC
- TRBJ1-5 TRBV29-1 - CSVGIDQPQHF TGCAGCGTTGGTATAGATCAGCCCCAGCATTTT
- TRBJ1-5 TRBV18 - CASSPTTGEGPQHF TGTGCCAGCTCACCGACGACGGGCGAGGGGCCCCAGCATTTT
TRBD1 TRBJ1-1 TRBV9 - CASSPRTGGEAFF TGTGCCAGCAGCCCGAGGACAGGGGGTGAAGCTTTCTTT
TRBD1 TRBJ2-3 TRBV11-3 - CASSLRQGADTQYF TGTGCCAGCAGCTTACGACAGGGGGCAGATACGCAGTATTTT
TRBD1 TRBJ2-7 TRBV28 - CASSRQGPPYEQYF TGTGCCAGCAGTCGACAGGGGCCCCCCTACGAGCAGTACTTC